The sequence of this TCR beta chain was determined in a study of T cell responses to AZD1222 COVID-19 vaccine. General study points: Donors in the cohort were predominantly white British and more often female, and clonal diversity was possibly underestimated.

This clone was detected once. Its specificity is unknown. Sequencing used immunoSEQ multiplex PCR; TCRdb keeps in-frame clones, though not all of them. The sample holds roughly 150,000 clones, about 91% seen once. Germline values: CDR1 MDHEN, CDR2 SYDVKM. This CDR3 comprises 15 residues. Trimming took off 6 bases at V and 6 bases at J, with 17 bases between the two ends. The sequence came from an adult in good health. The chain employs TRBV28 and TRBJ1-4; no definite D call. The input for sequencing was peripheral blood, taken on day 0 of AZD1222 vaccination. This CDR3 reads CASSPAALTDEKLFF. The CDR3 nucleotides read TGTGCCAGCAGCCCAGCGGCCCTGACGGATGAAAAACTGTTTTTT.